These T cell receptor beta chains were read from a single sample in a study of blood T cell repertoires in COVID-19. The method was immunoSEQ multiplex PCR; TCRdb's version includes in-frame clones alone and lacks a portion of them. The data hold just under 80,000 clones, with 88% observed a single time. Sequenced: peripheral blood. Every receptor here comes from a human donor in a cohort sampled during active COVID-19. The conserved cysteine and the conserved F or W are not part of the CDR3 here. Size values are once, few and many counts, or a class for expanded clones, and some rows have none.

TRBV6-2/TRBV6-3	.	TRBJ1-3	ASSYGEFGNTIY
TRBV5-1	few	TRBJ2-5	ASSLTSGRQETQY
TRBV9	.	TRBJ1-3	ASSATATSSGNTIY
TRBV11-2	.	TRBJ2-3	ASSTRTKRGLAR
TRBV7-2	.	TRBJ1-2	ASSFKGLMDGYT
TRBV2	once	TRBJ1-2	ASSEPANYGYT
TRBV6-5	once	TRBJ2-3	ASIGSSTDTQY
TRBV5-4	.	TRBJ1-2	ASSLGQSIPINYGYT
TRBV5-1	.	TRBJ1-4	ASSYRTGTNEKLF
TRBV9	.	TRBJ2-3	ASSVVPAGSDTQY
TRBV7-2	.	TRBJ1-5	ASSLVAGLSNQPQH
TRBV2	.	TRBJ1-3	ASKLQGFYGNTIY